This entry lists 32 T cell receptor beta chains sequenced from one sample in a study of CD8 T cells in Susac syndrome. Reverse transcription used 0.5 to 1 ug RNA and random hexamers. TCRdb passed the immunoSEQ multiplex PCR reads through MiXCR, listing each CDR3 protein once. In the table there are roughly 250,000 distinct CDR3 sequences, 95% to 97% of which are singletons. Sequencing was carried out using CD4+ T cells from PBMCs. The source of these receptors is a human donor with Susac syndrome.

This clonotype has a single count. The CDR3: CASCSGEGTEAFF. The CDR3, as DNA: TGTGCCAGCTGCAGCGGGGAGGGAACTGAAGCTTTCTTT. The chain is built from TRBV3-1 and TRBJ1-1; D is undetermined. The CDR3 consists of 13 residues. V was shortened by 8 bases and J by 5 bases, with 15 bases between the two germline ends. Germline V gives CDR1 LGHDT, CDR2 YNNKEL (reference sequence).

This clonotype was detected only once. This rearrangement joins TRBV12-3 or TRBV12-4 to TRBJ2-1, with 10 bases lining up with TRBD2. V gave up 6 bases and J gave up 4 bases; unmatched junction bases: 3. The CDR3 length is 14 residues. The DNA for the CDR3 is TGTGCCAGCAGATTGACTAGCGGGTACAATGAGCAGTTCTTC. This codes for CASRLTSGYNEQFF.

CDR3 amino acids: CSARSSEYGYTF. In DNA, the CDR3 is TGCAGTGCTAGAAGCAGTGAATACGGCTACACCTTC. The rearrangement links TRBV20-1 to TRBJ1-2; D unresolved. The V and J ends lost 2 bases and 8 bases respectively, with 12 bases between them. The CDR3 length is 12 residues. Germline-derived CDR1 and CDR2 are DFQATT and SNEGSKA (reference sequence).

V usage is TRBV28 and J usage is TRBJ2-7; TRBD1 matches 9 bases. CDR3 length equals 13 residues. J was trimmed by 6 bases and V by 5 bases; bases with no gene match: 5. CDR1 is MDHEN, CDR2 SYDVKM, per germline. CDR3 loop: CASSPPDRGEQYF. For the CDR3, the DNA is TGTGCCAGCAGTCCTCCGGACAGGGGCGAGCAGTACTTC.

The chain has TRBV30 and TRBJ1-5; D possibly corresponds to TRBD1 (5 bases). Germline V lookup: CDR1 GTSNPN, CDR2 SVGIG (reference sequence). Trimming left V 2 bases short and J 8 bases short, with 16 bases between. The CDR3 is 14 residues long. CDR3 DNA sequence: TGTGCCTGGAGTAGTGGAAGGGGCAGCAAGCCCCAGCATTTT. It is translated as CAWSSGRGSKPQHF.

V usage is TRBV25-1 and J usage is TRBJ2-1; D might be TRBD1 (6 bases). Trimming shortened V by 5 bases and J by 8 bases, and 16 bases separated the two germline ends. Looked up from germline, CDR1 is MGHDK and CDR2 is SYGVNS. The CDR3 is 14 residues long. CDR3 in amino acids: CASSRGSGMDEQFF. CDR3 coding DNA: TGTGCCAGCAGTAGGGGGAGCGGCATGGATGAGCAGTTCTTC.

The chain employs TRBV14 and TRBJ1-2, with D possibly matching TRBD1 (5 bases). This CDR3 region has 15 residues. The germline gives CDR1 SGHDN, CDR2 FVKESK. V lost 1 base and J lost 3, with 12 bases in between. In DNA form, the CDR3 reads TGTGCCAGCAGCCAAGTCCGAGGGGCGCACTATGGCTACACCTTC. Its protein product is CASSQVRGAHYGYTF.

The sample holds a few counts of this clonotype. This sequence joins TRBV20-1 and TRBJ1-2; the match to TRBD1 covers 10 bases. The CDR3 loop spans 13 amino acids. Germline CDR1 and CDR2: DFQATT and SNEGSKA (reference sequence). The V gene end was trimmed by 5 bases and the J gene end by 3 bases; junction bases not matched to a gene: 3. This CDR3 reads CSAWDRGHYGYTF. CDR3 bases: TGCAGTGCTTGGGACAGGGGCCACTATGGCTACACCTTC.

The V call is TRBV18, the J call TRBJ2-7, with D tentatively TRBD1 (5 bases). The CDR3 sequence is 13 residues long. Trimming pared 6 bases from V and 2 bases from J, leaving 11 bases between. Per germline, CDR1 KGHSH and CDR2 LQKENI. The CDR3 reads CASSLRETYEQYF. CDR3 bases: TGTGCCAGCTCGCTCAGGGAAACCTACGAGCAGTACTTC.

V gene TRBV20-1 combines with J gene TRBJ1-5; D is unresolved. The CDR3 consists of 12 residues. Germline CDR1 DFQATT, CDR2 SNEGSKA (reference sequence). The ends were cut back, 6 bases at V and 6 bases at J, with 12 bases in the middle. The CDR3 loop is CSAVRGGQPQHF. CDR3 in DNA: TGCAGTGCCGTCCGCGGTGGTCAGCCCCAGCATTTT.

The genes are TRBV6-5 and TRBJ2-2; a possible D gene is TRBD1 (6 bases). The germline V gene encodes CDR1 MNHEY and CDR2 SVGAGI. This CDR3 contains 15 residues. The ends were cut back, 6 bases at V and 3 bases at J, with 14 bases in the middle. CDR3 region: CASSRGGMDTGELFF. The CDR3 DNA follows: TGTGCCAGCAGCCGAGGGGGTATGGACACCGGGGAGCTGTTTTTT.

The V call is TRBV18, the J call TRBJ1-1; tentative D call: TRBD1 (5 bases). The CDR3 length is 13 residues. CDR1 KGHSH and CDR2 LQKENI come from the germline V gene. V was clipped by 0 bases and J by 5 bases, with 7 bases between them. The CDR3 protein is CASSPPGGTEAFF. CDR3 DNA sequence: TGTGCCAGCTCACCACCGGGGGGTACTGAAGCTTTCTTT.

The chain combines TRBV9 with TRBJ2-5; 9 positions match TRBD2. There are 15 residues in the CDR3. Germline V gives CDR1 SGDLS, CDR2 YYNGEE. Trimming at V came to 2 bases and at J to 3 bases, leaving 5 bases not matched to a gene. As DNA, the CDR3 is TGTGCCAGCAGCGTCGGACTAGCGCTAGAAGAGACCCAGTACTTC. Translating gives CASSVGLALEETQYF.

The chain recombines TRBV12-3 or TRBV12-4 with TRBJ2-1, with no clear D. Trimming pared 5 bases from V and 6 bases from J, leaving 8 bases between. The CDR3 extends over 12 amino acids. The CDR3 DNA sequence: TGTGCCAGCAGTATATTGCTCAATGAGCAGTTCTTC. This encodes CASSILLNEQFF.

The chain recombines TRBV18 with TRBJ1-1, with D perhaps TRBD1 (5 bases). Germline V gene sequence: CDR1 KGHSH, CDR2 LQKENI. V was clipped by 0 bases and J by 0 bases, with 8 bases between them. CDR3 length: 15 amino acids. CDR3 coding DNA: TGTGCCAGCTCACCACCGCAGGGATTGAACACTGAAGCTTTCTTT. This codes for CASSPPQGLNTEAFF.

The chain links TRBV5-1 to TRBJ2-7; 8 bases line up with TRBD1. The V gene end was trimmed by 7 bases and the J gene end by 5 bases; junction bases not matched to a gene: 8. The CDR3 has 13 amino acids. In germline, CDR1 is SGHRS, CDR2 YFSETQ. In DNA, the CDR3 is TGCGCCAGCCGTTACGGACAGGGCAACGAGCAGTACTTC. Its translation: CASRYGQGNEQYF.

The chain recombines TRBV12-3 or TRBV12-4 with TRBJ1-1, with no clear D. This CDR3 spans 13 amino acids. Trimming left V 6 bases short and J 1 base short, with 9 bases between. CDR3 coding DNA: TGTGCCAGCAGCACCAATACGAACACTGAAGCTTTCTTT. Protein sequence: CASSTNTNTEAFF.

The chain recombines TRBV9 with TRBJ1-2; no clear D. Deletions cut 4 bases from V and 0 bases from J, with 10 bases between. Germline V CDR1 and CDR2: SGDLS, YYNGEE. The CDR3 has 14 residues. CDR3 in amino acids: CASSPMVTNYGYTF. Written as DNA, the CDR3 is TGTGCCAGCAGCCCCATGGTTACTAACTATGGCTACACCTTC.

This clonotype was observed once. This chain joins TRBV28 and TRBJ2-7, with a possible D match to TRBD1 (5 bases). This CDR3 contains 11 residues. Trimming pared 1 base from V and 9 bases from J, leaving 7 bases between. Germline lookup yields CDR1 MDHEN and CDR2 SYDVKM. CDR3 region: CASSLLGVQYF. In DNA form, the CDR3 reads TGTGCCAGCAGTTTATTAGGGGTGCAGTACTTC.

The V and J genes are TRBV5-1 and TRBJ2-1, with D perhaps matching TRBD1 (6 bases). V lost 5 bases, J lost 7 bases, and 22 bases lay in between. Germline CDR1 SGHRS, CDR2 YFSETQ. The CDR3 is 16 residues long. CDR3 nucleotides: TGCGCCAGCAGAGCCTCGACCGGGACACCGTCTAATGAGCAGTTCTTC. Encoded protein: CASRASTGTPSNEQFF.

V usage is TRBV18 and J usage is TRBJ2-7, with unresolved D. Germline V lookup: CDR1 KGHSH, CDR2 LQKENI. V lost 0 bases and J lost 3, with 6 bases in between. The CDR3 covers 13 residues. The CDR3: CASSPPASYEQYF. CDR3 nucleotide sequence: TGTGCCAGCTCACCACCCGCCAGCTACGAGCAGTACTTC.

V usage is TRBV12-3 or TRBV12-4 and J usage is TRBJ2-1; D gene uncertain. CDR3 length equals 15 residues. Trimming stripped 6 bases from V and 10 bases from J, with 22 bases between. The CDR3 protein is CASSLTGIASKEQFF. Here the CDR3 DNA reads TGTGCCAGCAGCCTGACTGGGATTGCATCCAAGGAGCAGTTCTTC.

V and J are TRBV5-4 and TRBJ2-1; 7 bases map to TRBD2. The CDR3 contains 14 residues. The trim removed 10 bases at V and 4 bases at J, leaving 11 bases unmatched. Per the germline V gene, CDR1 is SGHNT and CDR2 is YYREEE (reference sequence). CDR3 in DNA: TGTGCCGCCCTCCAGGGCGGGAGTTACAATGAGCAGTTCTTC. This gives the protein CAALQGGSYNEQFF.

The CDR3 is CASNRGTSGKTDTQYF. In nucleotides, the CDR3 is TGTGCCAGCAACCGAGGGACTAGCGGGAAAACAGATACGCAGTATTTT. This chain links TRBV6-2 or TRBV6-3 with TRBJ2-3; TRBD2 agrees at 13 bases. This CDR3 has 16 residues. Germline V gives CDR1 MNHEY, CDR2 SVGEGT. J lost 3 bases, V lost 7 bases, and 7 bases had no gene match.

The CDR3 nucleotides read TGTGCCAGCAGCCCCCCTGGGGGCTCCTACGAGCAGTACTTC. It specifies CASSPPGGSYEQYF. V is TRBV7-9 and J is TRBJ2-7; the D call may be TRBD1 or TRBD2 (5 bases each). Germline loops: CDR1 SEHNR, CDR2 FQNEAQ (reference sequence). Trimming removed 5 bases from V and 0 bases from J, with 11 bases in between. The CDR3 is 14 residues long.

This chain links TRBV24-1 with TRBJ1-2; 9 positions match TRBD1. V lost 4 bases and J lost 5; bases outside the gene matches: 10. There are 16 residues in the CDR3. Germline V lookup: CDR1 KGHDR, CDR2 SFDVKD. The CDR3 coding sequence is TGTGCCACCAGTGACCGAACAGGGGGCCCGGGATATGGCTACACCTTC. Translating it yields CATSDRTGGPGYGYTF.

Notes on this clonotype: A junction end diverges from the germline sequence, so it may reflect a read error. The CDR3 bases are TGCAGCGTTGAAGATCAACTAGCGGGACTTGGTTTT. This encodes CSVEDQLAGLGF. The genes are TRBV29-1 and TRBJ2-3, with TRBD2 matching 10 bases. CDR3 length: 12 amino acids. Germline CDR1 and CDR2: SQVTM and ANQGSEA.

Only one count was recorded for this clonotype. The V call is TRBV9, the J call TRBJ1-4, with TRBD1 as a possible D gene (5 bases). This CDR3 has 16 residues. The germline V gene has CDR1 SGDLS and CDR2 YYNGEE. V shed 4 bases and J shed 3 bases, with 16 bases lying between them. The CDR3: CASSPTPGGPNEKLFF. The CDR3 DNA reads TGTGCCAGCAGCCCCACCCCGGGGGGTCCTAATGAAAAACTGTTTTTT.

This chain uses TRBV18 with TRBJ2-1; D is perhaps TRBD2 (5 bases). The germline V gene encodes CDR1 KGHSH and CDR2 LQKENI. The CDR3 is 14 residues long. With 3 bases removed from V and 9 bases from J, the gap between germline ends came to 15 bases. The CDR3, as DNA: TGTGCCAGCTCACCCCCCCCGGGAATCAGTGAGCAGTTCTTC. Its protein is CASSPPPGISEQFF.

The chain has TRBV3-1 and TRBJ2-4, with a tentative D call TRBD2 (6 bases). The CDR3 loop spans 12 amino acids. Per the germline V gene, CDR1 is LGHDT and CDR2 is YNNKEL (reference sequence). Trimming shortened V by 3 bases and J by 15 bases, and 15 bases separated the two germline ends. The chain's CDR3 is CASSQTRGKRYF. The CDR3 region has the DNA TGTGCCAGCAGCCAGACCCGGGGGAAGAGGTACTTC.

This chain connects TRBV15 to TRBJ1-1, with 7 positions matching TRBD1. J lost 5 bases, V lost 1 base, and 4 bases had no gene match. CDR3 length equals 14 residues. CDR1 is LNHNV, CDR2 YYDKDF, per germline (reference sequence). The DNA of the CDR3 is TGTGCCACCAGCAGAGGACAGGGAGGGACTGAAGCTTTCTTT. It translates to CATSRGQGGTEAFF.

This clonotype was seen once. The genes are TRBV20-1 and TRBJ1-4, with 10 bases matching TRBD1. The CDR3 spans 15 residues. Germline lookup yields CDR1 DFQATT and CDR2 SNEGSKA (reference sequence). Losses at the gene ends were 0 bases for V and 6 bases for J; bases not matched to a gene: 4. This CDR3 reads CSARDFGTGDEKLFF. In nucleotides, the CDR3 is TGCAGTGCTAGAGATTTTGGGACAGGGGATGAAAAACTGTTTTTT.